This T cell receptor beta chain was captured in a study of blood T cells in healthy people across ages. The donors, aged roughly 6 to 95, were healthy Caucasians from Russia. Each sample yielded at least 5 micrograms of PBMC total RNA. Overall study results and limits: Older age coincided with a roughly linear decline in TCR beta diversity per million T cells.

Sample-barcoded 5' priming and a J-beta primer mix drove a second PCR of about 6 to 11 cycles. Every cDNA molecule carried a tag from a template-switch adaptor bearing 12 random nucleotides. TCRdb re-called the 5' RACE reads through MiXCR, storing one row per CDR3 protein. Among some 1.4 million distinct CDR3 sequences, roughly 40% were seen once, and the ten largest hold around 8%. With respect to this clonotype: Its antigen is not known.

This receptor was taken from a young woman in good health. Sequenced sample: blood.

CDR3 bases: TGTGCCAGCAGTAGTGGGGGGTCACGCTACAATGAGCAGTTCTTC. This encodes CASSSGGSRYNEQFF. V usage is TRBV6-5 and J usage is TRBJ2-1; TRBD2 might be the D (6 bases). V dropped 5 bases and J dropped 3 bases, with 14 bases sitting between them. This CDR3 region has 15 residues. Per the germline V gene, CDR1 is MNHEY and CDR2 is SVGAGI.